The TCR beta chain described here comes from a study of graft-versus-host responses after intestinal transplantation. Regarding this clone: Its specificity is not known.

The assay was immunoSEQ multiplex PCR, and TCRdb's table has in-frame clones only and misses some. The sample shows 55,000 to 65,000 clones, 90% to 95% of them seen only once. The CDR3 consists of 13 residues. V gave up 5 bases and J gave up 4 bases, with 9 bases separating them. Germline V lookup: CDR1 SGHTA, CDR2 FQGTGA. Sequenced here: unstimulated CD4+ T cells sorted from spleen or lymph node cells, sampled before transplant. The clonotype originates from a human donor who was the organ donor for an intestinal transplant. The chain combines TRBV7-3 with TRBJ2-1, with D unresolved. The chain's CDR3 is CASSANRYNEQFF. CDR3 nucleotides: TGTGCCAGCAGCGCCAACCGGTACAATGAGCAGTTCTTC.